The sequence of this TCR beta chain was determined in a study of cytomegalovirus exposure and HLA in healthy donors. A remark on this clone: Its antigen is unknown.

V was trimmed by 0 bases and J by 6 bases, leaving 6 bases between them. Germline V gene data show CDR1 as SGHDT and CDR2 as YYEEEE. This CDR3 is built from 12 residues. Overall study results and limits: Productive status was seen about 90% or about 30% of the time for most TCR beta V segments in an earlier analysis. The study labeled 164 TCR beta chains cytomegalovirus-associated.

The PCR made use of 60 Vbeta and 13 Jbeta primers. Method: immunoSEQ multiplex PCR; TCRdb's copy keeps in-frame clones and lacks some. Here the sample spans roughly 180,000 clones, around a tenth being singletons. This rearrangement joins TRBV5-6 to TRBJ1-1; D gene ambiguous. The specimen was PBMCs. The receptor comes from a woman under 40 in good health and CMV-seropositive. CDR3 in amino acids: CASSLGIAEAFF. CDR3 sequence (DNA): TGTGCCAGCAGCTTGGGTATAGCTGAAGCTTTCTTT.